The 11 T cell receptor beta chains below come from one sample, sequenced in a study of T cells in Graves' hyperthyroidism and ophthalmopathy. TCR beta CDR3 region amplification was performed from RNA transcripts. Using the HTBI primer set, a first-round RT-PCR was run on the TCR CDR3. Using its own MiXCR run on the multiplex PCR reads, TCRdb lists one record per CDR3 protein. The sample lists 300,000 to 450,000 distinct CDR3 sequences, approximately 15% occurring once. Sequencing was performed on blood. The receptor set was obtained from a woman aged 55-70 years with Graves' hyperthyroidism.

V usage is TRBV25-1 and J usage is TRBJ2-3; 8 nucleotides align to TRBD2. This CDR3 has 17 amino acids. The trim removed 1 base at V and 5 bases at J, leaving 11 bases unmatched. Per the germline V gene, CDR1 is MGHDK and CDR2 is SYGVNS. The CDR3, as DNA: TGTGCCAGCAGTGAATGGGGAGCGGGAGTGTTTGGAGATACGCAGTATTTT. Amino acids: CASSEWGAGVFGDTQYF. The entire variable domain, with the rest obtained from reference TRBV25-1 and TRBJ2-3, is as follows: EADIYQTPRYLVIGTGKKITLECSQTMGHDKMYWYQQDPGMELHLIHYSYGVNSTEKGDLSSESTVSRIRTEHFPLTLESARPSHTSQYLCASSEWGAGVFGDTQYFGPGTRLTVL.

There are a few counts of this clonotype. The rearrangement links TRBV7-9 to TRBJ1-2; D possibly corresponds to TRBD1 (5 bases). Germline V lookup: CDR1 SEHNR, CDR2 FQNEAQ (reference sequence). Trimming took 6 bases from V and 0 from J, leaving 11 bases between them. The CDR3 spans 14 residues. The CDR3 protein is CASSSREANYGYTF. The CDR3 DNA sequence: TGTGCCAGCAGTTCCAGGGAGGCTAACTATGGCTACACCTTC. The complete variable domain, with remaining parts taken from reference TRBV7-9 and TRBJ1-2, reads DTGVSQNPRHKITKRGQNVTFRCDPISEHNRLYWYRQTLGQGPEFLTYFQNEAQLEKSRLLSDRFSAERPKGSFSTLEIQRTEQGDSAMYLCASSSREANYGYTFGSGTRLTVV.

The rearrangement uses TRBV20-1 and TRBJ2-7; TRBD1 agrees at 11 bases. This CDR3 is 15 amino acids long. Per the germline V gene, CDR1 is DFQATT and CDR2 is SNEGSKA (reference sequence). V lost 3 bases, J lost 6 bases, and 10 bases stayed unmatched. CDR3 DNA sequence: TGCAGTGCTAGTGGGACAGGGGGAAGAATAGGCGAGCAGTACTTC. Translation: CSASGTGGRIGEQYF.

In its sample, this clonotype was seen a few times. The junction departs from the called germline gene at one end, perhaps through a read error. The chain is built from TRBV7-7 and TRBJ2-6; perhaps D is TRBD1 or TRBD2 (5 bases each). CDR1 is SSHAT and CDR2 is FNYEAQ in the germline V gene (reference sequence). The CDR3 runs 15 residues. The CDR3 nucleotides are TGTGCTAGCAGCTCCGGGGCGCCTGGGGCCAACGTCCTGACTTTC. Residues: CASSSGAPGANVLTF.

This clonotype occurred many times. This chain connects TRBV11-3 to TRBJ2-1, with D maybe TRBD1 (5 bases). The CDR3 extends over 13 amino acids. Trimming removed 5 bases at V and 9 bases at J, with 14 bases between. Germline V gene lookup returns CDR1 SGHNT and CDR2 YENEEA. The CDR3 nucleotides read TGTGCCAGCAGCCGCCAGGGAAGGACTGAGCAGTTCTTC. It codes for CASSRQGRTEQFF.

The chain has TRBV7-9 and TRBJ1-2; D is uncertain. V was shortened by 5 bases and J by 4 bases, with 17 bases between the two germline ends. This CDR3 comprises 15 residues. CDR1 and CDR2 (germline): SEHNR, FQNEAQ (reference sequence). CDR3 DNA: TGTGCCAGCAGCGGGGAGACCCTAAAGGCCTATGGCTACACCTTC. The encoded protein is CASSGETLKAYGYTF.

This clonotype was found many times. The chain employs TRBV5-6 and TRBJ1-1; D is perhaps TRBD1 (5 bases). CDR1 is SGHDT and CDR2 is YYEEEE in the germline V gene. With 4 bases removed from V and 1 base from J, the gap between germline ends came to 8 bases. The CDR3 has 13 amino acids. CDR3: CASSHGQNTEAFF. CDR3 DNA: TGTGCCAGCAGCCATGGACAGAACACTGAAGCTTTCTTT.

This clonotype was found many times. This chain connects TRBV24-1 to TRBJ2-3, with D unresolved. The CDR3 contains 17 residues. V lost 4 bases and J lost 1, with 17 bases in between. CDR1 is KGHDR, CDR2 SFDVKD, per germline. CDR3 amino acids: CATSDQSFRTGTDTQYF. CDR3 nucleotides: TGTGCCACCAGTGACCAAAGCTTCCGAACTGGCACAGATACGCAGTATTTT.

This clonotype was counted between two and nine times. The chain couples TRBV6-1 to TRBJ1-1; tentative D call: TRBD1 (5 bases). The length of the CDR3 is 15 residues. Trimming removed 1 base from V and 1 base from J, with 10 bases in between. The germline V gene has CDR1 MNHNS and CDR2 SASEGT. The CDR3 sequence is CASSEVFGGNTEAFF. The CDR3 DNA follows: TGTGCCAGCAGTGAAGTCTTTGGGGGGAACACTGAAGCTTTCTTT.

This clonotype appeared many times. This sequence joins TRBV6-2 or TRBV6-3 and TRBJ1-1, with TRBD1 as a possible D gene (5 bases). The CDR3 is made up of 14 amino acids. V lost 0 bases, J lost 4 bases, and 9 bases lay in between. Looked up from germline, CDR1 is MNHEY and CDR2 is SVGEGT. The CDR3 DNA is TGTGCCAGCAGTTACTCTCAGGGCGCCACTGAAGCTTTCTTT. Translation gives CASSYSQGATEAFF.

The chain couples TRBV7-9 to TRBJ2-5; TRBD1 might be the D (5 bases). The CDR3 is made up of 15 amino acids. The germline V and J ends were trimmed by 3 bases and 2 bases, with 13 bases remaining between them. Germline V gene sequence: CDR1 SEHNR, CDR2 FQNEAQ (reference sequence). The CDR3 DNA sequence: TGTGCCAGCAGCTTGGGCCGGACAAATCAAGAGACCCAGTACTTC. It translates to CASSLGRTNQETQYF.